The rows below give T cell receptor beta chains drawn from one sample of a study of T cells in Graves' hyperthyroidism and ophthalmopathy. TCRdb passed the multiplex PCR reads through MiXCR, listing each CDR3 protein once. The profile shows just under 750,000 distinct CDR3 sequences, around 40% of them singletons. The specimen was blood. These receptors originate from a middle-aged woman with Graves' hyperthyroidism. CDR3s include the opening cysteine and the closing phenylalanine or tryptophan. The order of the fields is D gene, J gene, V gene, clone size, CDR3 DNA, CDR3 protein. A D gene is named only where the DNA matches it firmly. Not every row has a clone size; where given, it reads once, few, many or a size class.

D gene: TRBD1
J gene: TRBJ1-5
V gene: TRBV19
clone size: few
CDR3 DNA: TGTGCCAGTACCAGGGACAGGTTAAATCAGCCCCAGCATTTT
CDR3 protein: CASTRDRLNQPQHF

D gene: TRBD2
J gene: TRBJ2-5
V gene: TRBV6-4
clone size: few
CDR3 DNA: TGTGCCAGCAGCCTACTAGCGCCGTTGGAGACCCAGTACTTC
CDR3 protein: CASSLLAPLETQYF

D gene: TRBD1
J gene: TRBJ1-5
V gene: TRBV27
clone size: many
CDR3 DNA: TGTGCCAGCAGCCAATTGGGACAGGGTCAGCCCCAGCATTTT
CDR3 protein: CASSQLGQGQPQHF

D gene: .
J gene: TRBJ1-6
V gene: TRBV6-5
clone size: many
CDR3 DNA: TGTGCCAGCAGTTACTTTAGACAGCTTGATAATTCACCCCTCCACTTT
CDR3 protein: CASSYFRQLDNSPLHF

D gene: .
J gene: TRBJ1-6
V gene: TRBV14
clone size: many
CDR3 DNA: TGTGCCAGCCGGATACAGGGTCTGAATTCACCCCTCCACTTT
CDR3 protein: CASRIQGLNSPLHF

D gene: .
J gene: TRBJ2-7
V gene: TRBV11-2
clone size: .
CDR3 DNA: TGTGCCAGCAGCCAAGATTTTCGACACGCGATCCACGAGCAGTACTTC
CDR3 protein: CASSQDFRHAIHEQYF

D gene: .
J gene: TRBJ2-7
V gene: TRBV10-3
clone size: many
CDR3 DNA: TGTGCCATCAGTGCACAGGTCGACGAGCAGTACTTC
CDR3 protein: CAISAQVDEQYF

D gene: TRBD1
J gene: TRBJ1-2
V gene: TRBV7-2
clone size: many
CDR3 DNA: TGTGCCAGCAGCTTAGCGCAGGGGGCAGATGGCTACACCTTC
CDR3 protein: CASSLAQGADGYTF

D gene: .
J gene: TRBJ2-2
V gene: TRBV2
clone size: few
CDR3 DNA: TGTGCCAGCAGTTACTCGGCCAGGTCGACCGGGGAGCTGTTTTTT
CDR3 protein: CASSYSARSTGELFF

D gene: TRBD1
J gene: TRBJ1-2
V gene: TRBV6-2/TRBV6-3
clone size: many
CDR3 DNA: TGTGCCAGCAGTGACAGGGACAACTATGGCTACACCTTC
CDR3 protein: CASSDRDNYGYTF

D gene: .
J gene: TRBJ1-1
V gene: TRBV29-1
clone size: many
CDR3 DNA: TGCACCGGGGGTCCCAGGAATAGAAGGGAAGTAGGTAATGTCTTT
CDR3 protein: CTGGPRNRREVGNVF

D gene: .
J gene: TRBJ2-7
V gene: TRBV6-6
clone size: .
CDR3 DNA: TGTGCCAGCAGTTACTCGAGTGGGGGAGAAAAGCAGTACTTC
CDR3 protein: CASSYSSGGEKQYF

D gene: TRBD1
J gene: TRBJ1-2
V gene: TRBV5-4
clone size: .
CDR3 DNA: TGTGCCAGCAGCTTCCCCGGGACAGGGGACGGCTACACCTTC
CDR3 protein: CASSFPGTGDGYTF

D gene: .
J gene: TRBJ1-5
V gene: TRBV7-3
clone size: many
CDR3 DNA: TGTGCCAGCAGCCCGGACTTCGGTCAGCCCCAGCATTTT
CDR3 protein: CASSPDFGQPQHF

D gene: .
J gene: TRBJ1-1
V gene: TRBV6-1
clone size: few
CDR3 DNA: TGTGCCAGCACCGTCCTCGGGAGCCACACTGAAGCTTTCTTT
CDR3 protein: CASTVLGSHTEAFF

D gene: .
J gene: TRBJ2-7
V gene: TRBV20-1
clone size: many
CDR3 DNA: TGCAGTGCTAGTTTCGTGGGTTTGCGGGACGAGCAGTACTTC
CDR3 protein: CSASFVGLRDEQYF

D gene: TRBD1
J gene: TRBJ1-6
V gene: TRBV29-1
clone size: .
CDR3 DNA: TGCAGCGTCTCTGGACAGGGGGTAGTTTCACCCCTCCACTTT
CDR3 protein: CSVSGQGVVSPLHF

D gene: TRBD1
J gene: TRBJ1-1
V gene: TRBV7-9
clone size: few
CDR3 DNA: TGTGCCAGCAGCTGGGGGTCGACAGGGGAGAGGACTGAAGCTTTCTTT
CDR3 protein: CASSWGSTGERTEAFF

D gene: .
J gene: TRBJ1-5
V gene: TRBV19
clone size: .
CDR3 DNA: TGTGCCAGTAGTATAGTGGGGCAGAATCAGCCCCAGCATTTT
CDR3 protein: CASSIVGQNQPQHF

D gene: .
J gene: TRBJ1-5
V gene: TRBV7-2
clone size: few
CDR3 DNA: TGTGCCAGCAGCTTAGCGGGGATCGGGGCAGGGAGGCAGCCCCAGCATTTT
CDR3 protein: CASSLAGIGAGRQPQHF

D gene: .
J gene: TRBJ1-2
V gene: TRBV2
clone size: .
CDR3 DNA: TGTGCGAGCAGTGAACCGTCGACAGGTTATGGCTACACCTTC
CDR3 protein: CASSEPSTGYGYTF

D gene: .
J gene: TRBJ1-3
V gene: TRBV7-6
clone size: many
CDR3 DNA: TGTGCCAGCAGCCTTGGGCCGGGGGAGGGAAACACCATATATTTT
CDR3 protein: CASSLGPGEGNTIYF

D gene: TRBD1
J gene: TRBJ1-1
V gene: TRBV10-2
clone size: .
CDR3 DNA: TGCGCCGGACAGGGGAGCACTGAAGCTTTCTTT
CDR3 protein: CAGQGSTEAFF

D gene: .
J gene: TRBJ1-4
V gene: TRBV5-1
clone size: many
CDR3 DNA: TGCGCCAGCAGCTTGGCGACCCGGGACATGGAAAAACTGTTTTTT
CDR3 protein: CASSLATRDMEKLFF

D gene: .
J gene: TRBJ1-1
V gene: TRBV6-4
clone size: few
CDR3 DNA: TGTGCCAGCAGTGATTGGGGGTCCACTGAAGCTTTCTTT
CDR3 protein: CASSDWGSTEAFF

D gene: .
J gene: TRBJ2-3
V gene: TRBV4-1
clone size: .
CDR3 DNA: TGCGCCAGCAGCCAAGGGCGGGAACTGGATACGCAGTATTTT
CDR3 protein: CASSQGRELDTQYF

D gene: TRBD1
J gene: TRBJ2-5
V gene: TRBV11-2
clone size: .
CDR3 DNA: TGTGCCAGCAGCGCGGGACAGGCCTATTACCAAGAGACCCAGTACTTC
CDR3 protein: CASSAGQAYYQETQYF

D gene: .
J gene: TRBJ1-6
V gene: TRBV25-1
clone size: .
CDR3 DNA: TGTGCCAGCAGCCCCCGACAGTTTGACTCACCCCTCCACTTT
CDR3 protein: CASSPRQFDSPLHF

D gene: .
J gene: TRBJ1-5
V gene: TRBV6-6
clone size: few
CDR3 DNA: TGTGCCAGCAGTTACCCTGCAGGTCGTCCCAATAGCAATCAGCCCCAGCATTTT
CDR3 protein: CASSYPAGRPNSNQPQHF

D gene: .
J gene: TRBJ2-2
V gene: TRBV29-1
clone size: .
CDR3 DNA: TGCAGCGTTGACGACGGGGTAGCTGCCGCCGGGGAGCTGTTTTTT
CDR3 protein: CSVDDGVAAAGELFF

D gene: .
J gene: TRBJ1-3
V gene: TRBV9
clone size: .
CDR3 DNA: TGTGCCAGCAGTAAAGGGGGGGGGCTAACCGGAAACACCATATATTTT
CDR3 protein: CASSKGGGLTGNTIYF

D gene: .
J gene: TRBJ1-1
V gene: TRBV7-2
clone size: .
CDR3 DNA: TGTGCCAGCAGCCCGGGGTGGACCACCCTAACAATGAACACTGAAGCTTTCTTT
CDR3 protein: CASSPGWTTLTMNTEAFF

D gene: .
J gene: TRBJ2-3
V gene: TRBV20-1
clone size: few
CDR3 DNA: TGCAGTGCTAGAGATCCTCAGGGTCAAGATACGCAGTATTTT
CDR3 protein: CSARDPQGQDTQYF

D gene: .
J gene: TRBJ1-5
V gene: TRBV2
clone size: .
CDR3 DNA: TGTGCCAGCAGTCCTAATTTCAATCAGCCCCAGCATTTT
CDR3 protein: CASSPNFNQPQHF

D gene: TRBD1
J gene: TRBJ1-2
V gene: TRBV5-1
clone size: once
CDR3 DNA: TGCGCCAGCAGCTTGTCTGTGACAGGGAGGAGTAATGGCTACACCTTC
CDR3 protein: CASSLSVTGRSNGYTF

D gene: TRBD1
J gene: TRBJ2-7
V gene: TRBV7-2
clone size: .
CDR3 DNA: TGTGCCAGCAGCTTCTCGGGACAGGGGGCAGAAGAGCAGTACTTC
CDR3 protein: CASSFSGQGAEEQYF

D gene: TRBD2
J gene: TRBJ2-1
V gene: TRBV20-1
clone size: .
CDR3 DNA: TGCAGTGCTAGAGAAGCGGGAGGGGGGAGTGAGCAGTTCTTC
CDR3 protein: CSAREAGGGSEQFF

D gene: .
J gene: TRBJ1-3
V gene: TRBV20-1
clone size: .
CDR3 DNA: TGCAGTGCTAGAGACCCCCGGGGTTCAGCCCGGAACACCATATATTTT
CDR3 protein: CSARDPRGSARNTIYF

D gene: TRBD1
J gene: TRBJ1-2
V gene: TRBV12-3/TRBV12-4
clone size: .
CDR3 DNA: TGTGCCAGCAGCCGACAGGGGTCTGGAGGCTACACCTTC
CDR3 protein: CASSRQGSGGYTF

D gene: .
J gene: TRBJ1-5
V gene: TRBV4-3
clone size: few
CDR3 DNA: TGCGCCAGCAGCCAATCGCGGCGGTTCAATCAGCCCCAGCATTTT
CDR3 protein: CASSQSRRFNQPQHF

D gene: .
J gene: TRBJ2-2
V gene: TRBV7-2
clone size: few
CDR3 DNA: TGTGCCAGCAGCTTAAATCAACAGGGCAACACCGGGGAGCTGTTTTTT
CDR3 protein: CASSLNQQGNTGELFF

D gene: .
J gene: TRBJ2-5
V gene: TRBV2
clone size: .
CDR3 DNA: TGTGCCAGCAGTTTGCTGCCGGGACGGGTTTCAGAGACCCAGTACTTC
CDR3 protein: CASSLLPGRVSETQYF